One and the same sample provided the 18 T cell receptor beta chains below, sequenced in a study of cytomegalovirus exposure and HLA in healthy donors. Only in-frame clones appear in the TCRdb table, and some are missing; sequencing was by immunoSEQ multiplex PCR. The sample shows about 73,000 clones, 80% to 90% of them seen only once. Sequenced: PBMCs. These TCRs come from a woman aged 18-30 years in good health and CMV-seropositive.

The chain combines TRBV7-8 with TRBJ2-5; 7 bases are a match to TRBD1. CDR1 SGHVS and CDR2 FQNEAQ come from the germline V gene. With 3 bases clipped from V and 5 bases from J, the junction kept 12 bases outside the gene matches. The CDR3 loop spans 16 amino acids. The CDR3 region has the DNA TGTGCCAGCAGCTTTAGGGGGCGAGATGGATCGGAGACCCAGTACTTC. It codes for CASSFRGRDGSETQYF.

The rearrangement uses TRBV2 and TRBJ2-1, with a weak D call TRBD2 (5 bases). The V gene lost 2 bases and the J gene lost 6 bases, with 14 bases spanning the gap. Germline CDR1 is SNHLY and CDR2 is FYNNEI. The CDR3 is made up of 15 amino acids. The CDR3 reads CASSEQLLRGNEQFF. Written as DNA, the CDR3 is TGTGCCAGCAGTGAACAGTTATTACGGGGCAATGAGCAGTTCTTC.

The DNA of the CDR3 is TGTGCCAGCAGCCCCCTGGACGGGAGCTCCTACGAGCAGTACTTC. Translated, it gives CASSPLDGSSYEQYF. The V gene is TRBV7-9, the J gene TRBJ2-7; TRBD2 might be the D (6 bases). The ends were cut back, 5 bases at V and 0 bases at J, with 14 bases in the middle. The CDR3 extends over 15 amino acids. Per germline, CDR1 SEHNR and CDR2 FQNEAQ (reference sequence).

This chain connects TRBV5-1 to TRBJ1-1; 9 bases map to TRBD1. The junction had 5 bases not matched to a gene; V was cut back by 4 bases and J by 1 base. CDR1 is SGHRS, CDR2 YFSETQ, per germline. The CDR3 loop spans 15 amino acids. The CDR3: CASSLRQGENTEAFF. The CDR3 DNA is TGCGCCAGCAGCCTACGACAGGGGGAGAACACTGAAGCTTTCTTT. Full variable domain (missing parts from reference TRBV5-1 and TRBJ1-1): KAGVTQTPRYLIKTRGQQVTLSCSPISGHRSVSWYQQTPGQGLQFLFEYFSETQRNKGNFPGRFSGRQFSNSRSEMNVSTLELGDSALYLCASSLRQGENTEAFFGQGTRLTVV.

This clone showed up just a few times. This chain joins TRBV6-1 and TRBJ2-1; 12 bases agree with TRBD2. Trimming cost V 3 bases and J 6 bases; bases outside gene matches: 3. The CDR3 totals 15 residues. Per germline, CDR1 MNHNS and CDR2 SASEGT. CDR3: CASSEASGGANEQFF. DNA of the CDR3: TGTGCCAGCAGTGAGGCTAGCGGGGGGGCCAATGAGCAGTTCTTC.

The sample holds one count of this clone. The chain combines TRBV19 with TRBJ1-4, with 9 bases aligning to TRBD1. The germline gives CDR1 LNHDA, CDR2 SQIVND (reference sequence). V trimming: 7 bases; J trimming: 10 bases; junction bases outside the gene matches: 13. The CDR3 loop spans 15 amino acids. The CDR3 loop reads CASTDPGTGFGKLFF. The CDR3 DNA is TGTGCCAGTACTGATCCCGGGACAGGGTTCGGAAAACTGTTTTTT.

V and J are TRBV27 and TRBJ1-1, with a tentative D call TRBD1 (6 bases). The germline CDR1 and CDR2 sequences are MNHEY and SMNVEV (reference sequence). V was cut by 6 bases and J by 2 bases, with 10 bases left in between. The CDR3 loop spans 13 amino acids. The DNA of the CDR3 is TGTGCCAGCAGGACAGGCAAAAACACTGAAGCTTTCTTT. Translating gives CASRTGKNTEAFF.

The chain uses TRBV13 and TRBJ2-1, with 9 nucleotides matching TRBD1. Germline CDR1 reads PRHDT; CDR2 reads FYEKMQ (reference sequence). The CDR3 has 15 residues. The V gene end was trimmed by 5 bases and the J gene end by 5 bases; junction bases not matched to a gene: 7. For the CDR3, the DNA is TGTGCCAGCAGCACCAGGACAGGGGACAACAATGAGCAGTTCTTC. Encoded protein: CASSTRTGDNNEQFF.

The chain uses TRBV19 and TRBJ2-3; 12 bases match TRBD2. Germline assignment: CDR1 LNHDA and CDR2 SQIVND (reference sequence). The CDR3 is 16 amino acids. The J segment lost 5 bases and the V segment lost 4 bases, leaving 7 bases of the junction unmatched. The CDR3 DNA reads TGTGCCAGTAGTAACCTAGCGGGAGGGCTAGGAGATACGCAGTATTTT. Translation gives CASSNLAGGLGDTQYF.

This clone was seen only once. V is TRBV28 and J is TRBJ2-7, with 10 bases identical to TRBD1. CDR1 is MDHEN, CDR2 SYDVKM, per germline. The CDR3 consists of 18 residues. The ends lost 6 bases at V and 0 bases at J; junction bases unmatched: 14. CDR3 bases: TGTGCCAGCAGCCGGGACAGGGGTACAGCGGTCAACTCCTACGAGCAGTACTTC. This sequence encodes CASSRDRGTAVNSYEQYF.

In its sample, this clone was seen once. CDR3 sequence reads: CASSSTGGYEQYF. DNA of the CDR3: TGCGCCAGCAGCTCGACAGGGGGCTACGAGCAGTACTTC. This chain joins TRBV5-1 and TRBJ2-7; 9 nucleotides agree with TRBD1. This CDR3 region has 13 residues. Germline trimming cut 3 bases from V and 3 bases from J; bases unmatched to any gene: 1. Looked up from germline, CDR1 is SGHRS and CDR2 is YFSETQ.

This chain links TRBV10-2 with TRBJ1-2; 11 bases agree with TRBD1. The CDR3 is 15 amino acids. V was pared by 3 bases and J by 8 bases, with 8 bases of the junction left unmatched. The V gene's germline CDR1 is WSHSY and CDR2 SAAADI. CDR3: CASSDLDRGRNGYTF. The CDR3 coding sequence is TGCGCCAGCAGTGATCTGGACAGGGGGCGAAACGGCTACACCTTC.

The rearrangement links TRBV30 to TRBJ1-5, with TRBD1 matching 8 bases. From germline, CDR1 is GTSNPN and CDR2 SVGIG (reference sequence). This CDR3 contains 13 residues. The V gene end was trimmed by 7 bases and the J gene end by 3 bases; junction bases not matched to a gene: 5. DNA for the CDR3: TGTGCCTTAAACAGGGGGACCAATCAGCCCCAGCATTTT. Amino acid sequence: CALNRGTNQPQHF.

The chain's CDR3 is CASSLALSSAPLNEQFF. The CDR3 bases are TGTGCCAGCAGCTTAGCGCTATCTAGCGCCCCTCTCAATGAGCAGTTCTTC. The chain couples TRBV7-2 to TRBJ2-1; TRBD2 is a possible D gene (6 bases). This CDR3 comprises 17 residues. Germline-derived CDR1 and CDR2 are SGHTA and FQGNSA. V gave up 0 bases and J gave up 6 bases, with 18 bases separating them.

The V call is TRBV5-4, the J call TRBJ2-6, with unresolved D. CDR3 size: 16 residues. Germline V gives CDR1 SGHNT, CDR2 YYREEE (reference sequence). Trimming stripped 4 bases from V and 0 bases from J, with 11 bases between. The CDR3 loop reads CASSPRLASGANVLTF. For the CDR3, the DNA is TGTGCCAGCAGCCCTAGACTGGCCTCTGGGGCCAACGTCCTGACTTTC.

Details on this clone: The junction and the germline gene differ at one end; a read error may be behind it. This chain links TRBV4-1 with TRBJ2-1, with TRBD2 identical over 10 bases. Germline assignment: CDR1 MGHRA and CDR2 YSYEKL. The CDR3 extends over 15 amino acids. CDR3 loop: CASSQAGGANNEQFF. Written as DNA, the CDR3 is TGCGCCAGCAGTCAAGCGGGGGGGGCTAACAATGAGCAGTTCTTC.

This clone appeared many times. This chain joins TRBV19 and TRBJ2-1, with TRBD2 matching 11 bases. Germline V gene sequence: CDR1 LNHDA, CDR2 SQIVND (reference sequence). Losses at the gene ends were 5 bases for V and 4 bases for J; bases not matched to a gene: 4. CDR3 length: 15 amino acids. Here the CDR3 reads CASSAGLADYNEQFF. CDR3 DNA: TGTGCCAGTAGTGCGGGACTAGCGGATTACAATGAGCAGTTCTTC.

The chain couples TRBV29-1 to TRBJ1-2; 11 bases fit TRBD1. Germline V gene data show CDR1 as SQVTM and CDR2 as ANQGSEA. V lost 6 bases to trimming and J lost 8 bases; unmatched junction nucleotides: 5. The CDR3 has 12 amino acids. The CDR3 here is CSVDRGRGGYTF. As DNA, the CDR3 is TGCAGCGTGGACAGGGGGCGCGGGGGCTACACCTTC.